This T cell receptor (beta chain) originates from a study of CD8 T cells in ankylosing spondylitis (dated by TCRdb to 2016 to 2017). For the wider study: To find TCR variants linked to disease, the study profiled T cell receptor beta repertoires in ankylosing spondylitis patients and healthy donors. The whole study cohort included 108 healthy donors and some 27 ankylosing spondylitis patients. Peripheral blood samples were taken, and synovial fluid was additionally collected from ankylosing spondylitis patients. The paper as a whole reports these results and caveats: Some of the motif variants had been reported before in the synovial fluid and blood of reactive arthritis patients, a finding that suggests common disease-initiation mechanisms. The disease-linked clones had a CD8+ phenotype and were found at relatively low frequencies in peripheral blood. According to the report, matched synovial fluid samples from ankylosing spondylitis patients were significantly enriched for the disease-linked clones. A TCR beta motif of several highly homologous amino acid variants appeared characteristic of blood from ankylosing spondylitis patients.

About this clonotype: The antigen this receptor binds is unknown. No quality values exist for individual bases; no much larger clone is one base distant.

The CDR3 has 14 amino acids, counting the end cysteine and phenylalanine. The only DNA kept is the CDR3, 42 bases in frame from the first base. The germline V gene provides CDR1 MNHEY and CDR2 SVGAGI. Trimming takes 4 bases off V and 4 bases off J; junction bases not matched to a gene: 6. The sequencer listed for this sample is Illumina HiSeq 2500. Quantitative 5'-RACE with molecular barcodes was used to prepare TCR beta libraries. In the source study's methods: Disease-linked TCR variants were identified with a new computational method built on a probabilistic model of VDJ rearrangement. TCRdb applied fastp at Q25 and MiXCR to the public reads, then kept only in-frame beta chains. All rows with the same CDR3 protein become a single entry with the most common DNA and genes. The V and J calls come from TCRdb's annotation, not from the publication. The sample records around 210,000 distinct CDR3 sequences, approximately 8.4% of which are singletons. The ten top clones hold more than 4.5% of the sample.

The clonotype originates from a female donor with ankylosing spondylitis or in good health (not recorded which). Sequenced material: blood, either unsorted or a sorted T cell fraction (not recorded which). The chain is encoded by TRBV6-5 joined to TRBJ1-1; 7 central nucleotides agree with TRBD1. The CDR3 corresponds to CASSSPGTVTEAFF. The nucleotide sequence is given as TGTGCCAGCAGTTCCCCCGGGACAGTCACTGAAGCTTTCTTT.